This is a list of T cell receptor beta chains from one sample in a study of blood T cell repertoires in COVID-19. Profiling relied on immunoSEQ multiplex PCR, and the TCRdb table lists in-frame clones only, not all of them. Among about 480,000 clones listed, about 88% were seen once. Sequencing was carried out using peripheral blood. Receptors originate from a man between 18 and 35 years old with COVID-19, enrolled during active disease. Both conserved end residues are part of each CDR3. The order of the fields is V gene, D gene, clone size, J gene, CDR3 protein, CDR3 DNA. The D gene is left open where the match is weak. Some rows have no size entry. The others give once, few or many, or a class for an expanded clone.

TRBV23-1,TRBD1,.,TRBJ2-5,CASSRGAPGGKETQYF,TGCGCCAGCAGTCGTGGGGCCCCAGGGGGAAAAGAGACCCAGTACTTC
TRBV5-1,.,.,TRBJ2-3,CASSFGAGAADTQYF,TGCGCCAGCAGCTTTGGGGCAGGGGCGGCAGATACGCAGTATTTT
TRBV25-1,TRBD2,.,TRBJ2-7,CASKAGGHEQYF,TGTGCCAGTAAAGCGGGAGGGCACGAGCAGTACTTC
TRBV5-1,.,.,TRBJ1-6,CASSLGVMGDTSPLHF,TGCGCCAGCAGCTTGGGCGTGATGGGAGATACTTCACCCCTCCACTTT
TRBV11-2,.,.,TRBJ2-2,CASSPRGAYTGELFF,TGTGCCAGCAGCCCCCGGGGGGCCTACACCGGGGAGCTGTTTTTT
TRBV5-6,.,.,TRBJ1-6,CASSLGTARQNSPLHF,TGTGCCAGCAGCTTGGGGACAGCGAGACAAAATTCACCCCTCCACTTT
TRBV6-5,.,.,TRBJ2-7,CASREGPGFYEQYF,TGTGCCAGCAGGGAGGGGCCAGGGTTCTACGAGCAGTACTTC
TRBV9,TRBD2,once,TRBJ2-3,CASTQLIIAGGGDTQYF,TGTGCCAGCACCCAACTCATAATAGCGGGGGGTGGTGATACGCAGTATTTT
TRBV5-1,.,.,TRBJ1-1,CASTPMGTENTEAFF,TGCGCCAGCACCCCAATGGGGACTGAGAACACTGAAGCTTTCTTT
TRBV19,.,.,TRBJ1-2,CASSTRVAVYGYTF,TGTGCCAGTAGTACCCGGGTAGCCGTCTATGGCTACACCTTC
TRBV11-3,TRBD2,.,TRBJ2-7,CASSLEAGGSYEQYF,TGTGCCAGCAGCTTAGAGGCGGGAGGATCCTACGAGCAGTACTTC
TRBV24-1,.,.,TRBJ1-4,CATSDRIGGWLTNEKLFF,TGTGCCACCAGTGATCGCATTGGAGGTTGGTTAACTAATGAAAAACTGTTTTTT
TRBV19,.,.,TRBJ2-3,CASTQRGGEDTQYF,TGTGCCAGTACTCAGAGGGGAGGTGAAGATACGCAGTATTTT
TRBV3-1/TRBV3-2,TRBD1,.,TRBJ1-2,CASSSRSGTGVSNYGYTF,TGTGCCAGCAGCAGTCGGTCCGGGACAGGGGTTTCGAACTATGGCTACACCTTC
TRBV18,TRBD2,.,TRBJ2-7,CASSPGGGSYEQYF,TGTGCCAGCTCACCGGGGGGGGGCTCCTACGAGCAGTACTTC
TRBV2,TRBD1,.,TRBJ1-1,CASTRGVNTEAFF,TGTGCCAGCACCAGGGGGGTGAACACTGAAGCTTTCTTT
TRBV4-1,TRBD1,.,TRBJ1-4,CASSYPGTGDEKLFF,TGCGCCAGCAGCTATCCCGGGACAGGGGACGAAAAACTGTTTTTT
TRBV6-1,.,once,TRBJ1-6,CASSEEGNSPLHF,TGTGCCAGCAGTGAAGAGGGGAATTCACCCCTCCACTTT
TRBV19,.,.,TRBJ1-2,CASSPRQEVYGYTF,TGTGCCAGTAGTCCCCGACAAGAAGTTTATGGCTACACCTTC
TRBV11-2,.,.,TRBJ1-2,CASSLARGYGYTF,TGTGCCAGCAGCTTAGCCAGGGGCTATGGCTACACCTTC
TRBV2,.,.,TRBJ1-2,CASSGRNYGYTF,TGTGCCAGCAGTGGCAGAAACTATGGCTACACCTTC
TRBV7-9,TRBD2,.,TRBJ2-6,CASSLVRLAGLSGANVLTF,TGTGCCAGCAGCTTAGTCCGACTAGCGGGTCTCTCTGGGGCCAACGTCCTGACTTTC
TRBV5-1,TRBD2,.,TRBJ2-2,CASSGGRNTGELFF,TGCGCCAGCAGCGGCGGGAGGAACACCGGGGAGCTGTTTTTT
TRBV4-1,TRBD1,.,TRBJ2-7,CASGRGQGYEQYF,TGCGCAAGCGGTAGGGGACAGGGCTACGAGCAGTACTTC
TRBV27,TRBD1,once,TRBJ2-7,CASGFPWTGEQYF,TGTGCCAGCGGGTTTCCCTGGACAGGCGAGCAGTACTTC
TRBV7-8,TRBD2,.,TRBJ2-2,CASSRPGLAGNTGELFF,TGTGCCAGCAGCCGACCTGGACTAGCGGGAAACACCGGGGAGCTGTTTTTT